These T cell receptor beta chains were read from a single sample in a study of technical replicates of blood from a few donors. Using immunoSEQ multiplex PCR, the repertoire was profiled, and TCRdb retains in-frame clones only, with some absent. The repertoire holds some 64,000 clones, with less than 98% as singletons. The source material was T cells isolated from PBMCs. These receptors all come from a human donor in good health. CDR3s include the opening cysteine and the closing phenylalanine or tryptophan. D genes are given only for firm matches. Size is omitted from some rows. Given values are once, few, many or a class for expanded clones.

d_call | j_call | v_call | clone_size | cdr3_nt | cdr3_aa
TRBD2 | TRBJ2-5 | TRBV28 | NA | TGTGCCAGCAGCTCCAGCGGGAGAGGAGGCCAAGAGACCCAGTACTTC | CASSSSGRGGQETQYF
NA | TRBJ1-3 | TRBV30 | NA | TGTGCCTGGGACTATGGTCGGGACACCATATATTTT | CAWDYGRDTIYF
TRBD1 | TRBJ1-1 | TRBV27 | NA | TGTGCCAGCAGTCTTAGGGGGCTTAACACTGAAGCTTTCTTT | CASSLRGLNTEAFF
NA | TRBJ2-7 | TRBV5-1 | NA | TGCGCCAGCAGCTTGGGGGTACTAGCCCGAAGCTCCTACGAGCAGTACTTC | CASSLGVLARSSYEQYF
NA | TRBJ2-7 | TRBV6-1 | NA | TGTGCCAGCACCGGGAGTTGGGGCTCCTACGAGCAGTACTTC | CASTGSWGSYEQYF
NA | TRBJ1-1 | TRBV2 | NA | TGTGCCAGCAGCAGTGACAGGATGAACACTGAAGCTTTCTTT | CASSSDRMNTEAFF
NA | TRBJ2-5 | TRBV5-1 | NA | TGCGCCAGCAGCTTGGAAGTGGGAGAAGAGACCCAGTACTTC | CASSLEVGEETQYF
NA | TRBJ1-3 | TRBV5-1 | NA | TGCGCCAGCAGCTCGGACATTATCTCTGGAAACACCATATATTTT | CASSSDIISGNTIYF
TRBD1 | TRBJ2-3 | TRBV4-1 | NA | TGCGCCAGCAGCCAAACAGGGGGCGCAGATACGCAGTATTTT | CASSQTGGADTQYF
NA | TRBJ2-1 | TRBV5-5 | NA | TGTGCCAGCAGCCCGGACCCAGGCGAGGGTTCCTACAATGAGCAGTTCTTC | CASSPDPGEGSYNEQFF
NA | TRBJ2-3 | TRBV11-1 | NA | TGTGCCAGCAGTCCGCGGGTCCGGGCGTCAGATACGCAGTATTTT | CASSPRVRASDTQYF
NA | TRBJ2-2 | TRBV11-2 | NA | TGTGCCAGCAGCTTAGCCCCCCACTCCCGGACCGGGGAGCTGTTTTTT | CASSLAPHSRTGELFF
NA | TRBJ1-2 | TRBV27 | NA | TGTGCCAGCAGTTTATCGGAGGCAGCCATATCCTATGGCTACACCTTC | CASSLSEAAISYGYTF
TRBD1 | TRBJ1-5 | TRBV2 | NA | TGTGCCAGCAGGGCCGGGACAGGAAATCAGCCCCAGCATTTT | CASRAGTGNQPQHF
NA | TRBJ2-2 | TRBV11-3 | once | TGTGCCAGCAGCCTCGTAAACACCGGGGAGCTGTTTTTT | CASSLVNTGELFF
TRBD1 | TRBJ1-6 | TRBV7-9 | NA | TGTGCCAGCAGCTGGACAGGTAGGGGTTCACCCCTCCACTTT | CASSWTGRGSPLHF
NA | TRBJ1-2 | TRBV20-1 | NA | TGCAGTGCTGAGGCCTACGGCTACACCTTC | CSAEAYGYTF
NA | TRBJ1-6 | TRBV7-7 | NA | TGTGCTAGCAGCTTAAGTACGGGTTATAATTCACCCCTCCACTTT | CASSLSTGYNSPLHF
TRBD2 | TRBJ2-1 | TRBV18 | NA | TGTGCCAGCTCACCACCCCTAGCGGGAGTCTACAATGAGCAGTTCTTC | CASSPPLAGVYNEQFF
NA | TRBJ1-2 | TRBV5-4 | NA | TGTGCCAGCAGCTTGGACAGGAACTATGGCTACACCTTC | CASSLDRNYGYTF
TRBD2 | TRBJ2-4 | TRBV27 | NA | TGTGCCAGTCGAGTCCTCGGGGGGGAAGACATTCAGTACTTC | CASRVLGGEDIQYF
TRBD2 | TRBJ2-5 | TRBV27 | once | TGTGCCAGCAGTTCTAGCGGGGAGCCGCTTAAGACCCAGTACTTC | CASSSSGEPLKTQYF
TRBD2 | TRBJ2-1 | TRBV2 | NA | TGTGCCAGCAGTTGGACTAGCGGGGACAATGAGCAGTTCTTC | CASSWTSGDNEQFF
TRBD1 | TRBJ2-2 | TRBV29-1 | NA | TGCAGCGTTGGACAGGGGAGGACCGGGGAGCTGTTTTTT | CSVGQGRTGELFF
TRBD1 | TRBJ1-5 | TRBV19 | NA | TGTGCCAGATGGTACCGGGACAGATTGTATAGCAATCAGCCCCAGCATTTT | CARWYRDRLYSNQPQHF
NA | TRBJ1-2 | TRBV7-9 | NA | TGTGCCAGCACCCCTTCGGACTATGGCTACACCTTC | CASTPSDYGYTF
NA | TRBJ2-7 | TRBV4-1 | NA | TGCGCCAGCAGCCAAGGGGCAGGTAGCTCCTACGAGCAGTACTTC | CASSQGAGSSYEQYF
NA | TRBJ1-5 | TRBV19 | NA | TGTGCCAGTACCACCGGGGGGGGGAATCAGCCCCAGCATTTT | CASTTGGGNQPQHF
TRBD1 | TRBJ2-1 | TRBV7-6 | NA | TGTGCCAGCAGCCAAAGGGGACAGGGTCAGTACAATGAGCAGTTCTTC | CASSQRGQGQYNEQFF
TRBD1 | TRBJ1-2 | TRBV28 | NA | TGTGCCAGCAGTCCTTTCGACAGGGCCTACGAAAACTATGGCTACACCTTC | CASSPFDRAYENYGYTF
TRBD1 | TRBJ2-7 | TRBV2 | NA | TGTGCCAGAATATCCGGGACAGGCGACCACGAGCAGTACTTC | CARISGTGDHEQYF
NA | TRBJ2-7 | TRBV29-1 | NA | TGCAGCGTTGAAGGTGTGGACAGTGTCTCCGAGCAGTACTTC | CSVEGVDSVSEQYF
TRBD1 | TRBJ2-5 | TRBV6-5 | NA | TGTGCCAGCAGTTACAGGGGGCGGCAAGAGACCCAGTACTTC | CASSYRGRQETQYF
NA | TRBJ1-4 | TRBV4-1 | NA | TGCGCCAGCAGCCAAAGTTTTATAGCAACTAATGAAAAACTGTTTTTT | CASSQSFIATNEKLFF
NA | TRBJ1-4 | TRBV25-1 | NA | TGTGCCAGCCCGCTAGCTGGGAGATCAACTAATGAAAAACTGTTTTTT | CASPLAGRSTNEKLFF
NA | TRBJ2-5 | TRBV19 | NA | TGTGCCAGTAGTAGCCGGACACGCAATCAAGAGACCCAGTACTTC | CASSSRTRNQETQYF
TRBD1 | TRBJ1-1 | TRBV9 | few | TGTGCCAGCAGCCCTCAGACAGGGCATATGAACACTGAAGCTTTCTTT | CASSPQTGHMNTEAFF
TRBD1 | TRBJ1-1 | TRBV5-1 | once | TGCGCCAGCAGCGCCGGATTCGGGACAGGGGAAGGTTACACTGAAGCTTTCTTT | CASSAGFGTGEGYTEAFF
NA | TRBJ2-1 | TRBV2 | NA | TGTGCCAGCAGTGAGGAGGGGCCCTACAATGAGCAGTTCTTC | CASSEEGPYNEQFF
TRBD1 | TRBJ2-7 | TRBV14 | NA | TGTGCCAGCAGCCAAGGACAGGGACCCTACGAGCAGTACTTC | CASSQGQGPYEQYF
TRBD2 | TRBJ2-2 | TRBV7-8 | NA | TGTGCCAGCAGCCCCCAGACTAGCTTGAACACCGGGGAGCTGTTTTTT | CASSPQTSLNTGELFF
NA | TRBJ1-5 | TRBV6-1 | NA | TGTGCCAGCAGTCCCCAGAGGGATCATCAGCCCCAGCATTTT | CASSPQRDHQPQHF
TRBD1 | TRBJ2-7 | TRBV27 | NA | TGTGCCAGCAGCCCCTCCTTGACAGGGTCCTACGAGCAGTACTTC | CASSPSLTGSYEQYF
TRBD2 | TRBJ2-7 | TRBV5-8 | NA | TGTGCCAGCAGCTTGGTAGCGGGAAGCTCCTACGAGCAGTACTTC | CASSLVAGSSYEQYF
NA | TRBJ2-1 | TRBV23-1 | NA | TGCGCCAGCAGTCAACCCCCCCGGACAGAGAAGGACAATGAGCAGTTCTTC | CASSQPPRTEKDNEQFF
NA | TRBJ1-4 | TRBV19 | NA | TGTGCCAGTAGTAAAGCCCGGGATTTCTTCGAAAAACTGTTTTTT | CASSKARDFFEKLFF
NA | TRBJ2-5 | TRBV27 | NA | TGTGCCAGCAGTTTATCAGGGGTCGGGGGGACCCAGTACTTC | CASSLSGVGGTQYF